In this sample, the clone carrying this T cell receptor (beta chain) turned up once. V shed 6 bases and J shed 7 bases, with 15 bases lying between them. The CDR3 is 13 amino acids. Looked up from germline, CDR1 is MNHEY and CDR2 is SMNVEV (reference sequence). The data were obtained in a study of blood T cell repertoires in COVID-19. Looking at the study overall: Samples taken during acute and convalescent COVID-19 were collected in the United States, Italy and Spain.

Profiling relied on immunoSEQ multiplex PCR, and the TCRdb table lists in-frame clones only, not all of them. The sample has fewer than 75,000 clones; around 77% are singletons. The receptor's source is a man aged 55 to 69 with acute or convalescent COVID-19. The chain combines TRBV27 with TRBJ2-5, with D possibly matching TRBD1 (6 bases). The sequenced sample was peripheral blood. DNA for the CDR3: TGTGCCAGCAGGCCTACAGGGCAGGGGACCCAGTACTTC. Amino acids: CASRPTGQGTQYF.